This T cell receptor beta chain derives from a study of T cell responses to AZD1222 COVID-19 vaccine. Method: immunoSEQ multiplex PCR; TCRdb's copy keeps in-frame clones and lacks some. The data contain approximately 64,000 clones, 84% of them singletons. The source was peripheral blood, collected on day 0 of AZD1222 vaccination. This clonotype was sampled from an adult in good health.

This chain's CDR3 is CASSLTGVPYEQYF. Here the CDR3 DNA reads TGTGCCAGCAGTTTAACAGGGGTCCCCTACGAGCAGTACTTC. The chain combines TRBV27 with TRBJ2-7, with TRBD1 identical over 7 bases. Germline V lookup: CDR1 MNHEY, CDR2 SMNVEV (reference sequence). V lost 2 bases, J lost 2 bases, and 3 bases stayed unmatched. This CDR3 region has 14 residues.